The source of this T cell receptor (beta chain) is a study of T cell clonality in common variable immunodeficiency. This clone was counted ten times or more. Its antigen is undetermined. The read halts 3 residues ahead of the CDR3 end, with the missing end drawn from the germline J gene. Points from the study as a whole: Fewer deletions and N-nucleotide insertions were reportedly seen in common variable immunodeficiency TCR beta sequences. CVID subjects had higher TCRbeta clonality than healthy controls, most marked in about a third.

The repertoire was sequenced with immunoSEQ multiplex PCR; TCRdb's copy has only in-frame clones and lacks some. The sample yields about 28,000 clones, without any singletons. V lost 6 bases to trimming and J lost 7 bases, with 13 bases between them. This CDR3 is 12 amino acids long. CDR1 is DFQATT and CDR2 is SNEGSKA in the germline V gene (reference sequence). The rearrangement joins TRBV20-1 to TRBJ2-1; no firm D call. The receptor was isolated from a person aged 18-70 years in good health. Specimen: peripheral blood mononuclear cells. CDR3 DNA (partial): TGCAGTGCCCAACCAAACTATAATGAG. This sequence encodes CSAQPNYNE. The entire CDR3 is CSAQPNYNEQFF.